The T cell receptor (beta chain) described here comes from a study of blood T cell repertoires in COVID-19. In the study overall: Researchers got acute and convalescent COVID-19 samples from the United States, Italy and Spain. Sources were T cells, B-cell-depleted T cells, or PBMCs; the material itself was cDNA or gDNA.

V was trimmed by 6 bases and J by 3 bases, leaving 12 bases between them. The CDR3 is 14 residues long. CDR1 SNHLY and CDR2 FYNNEI come from the germline V gene. Per the original methods: Nucleated cell counts were estimated from reference gene primer amplification. Measured with immunoSEQ multiplex PCR; TCRdb has only the in-frame clones, and not every one. That table gives V, J and clone size, and the DNA gave D and trimming. In the table there are approximately 290,000 clones, 89% of which are singletons. The clonotype was recovered from a woman aged 55-75 years with acute or convalescent COVID-19. The sample was peripheral blood. The chain couples TRBV2 to TRBJ1-5; perhaps TRBD1 as D (6 bases). The CDR3 sequence: CASRNRDINQPQHF. The CDR3 nucleotides are TGTGCCAGCAGAAACAGGGACATCAATCAGCCCCAGCATTTT.